This T cell receptor beta chain was sequenced in a study of T cell changes during pregnancy in multiple sclerosis. The V gene's germline CDR1 is SGHRS and CDR2 YFSETQ. CDR3 length equals 15 residues. V lost 1 base to trimming and J lost 1 base; unmatched junction nucleotides: 5. Measured with immunoSEQ multiplex PCR; TCRdb has only the in-frame clones, and not every one. The sample shows more than 80,000 clones, roughly 90% of them seen only once. Material: peripheral blood, obtained after pregnancy. The J gene is TRBJ2-7, the V gene TRBV5-1, with TRBD1 matching 7 bases. The clonotype comes from a female donor with multiple sclerosis, enrolled in a pregnancy study. CDR3 nucleotide sequence: TGCGCCAGCAGCTTGACAGGGGAGACTTCCTACGAGCAGTACTTC. Translated, it gives CASSLTGETSYEQYF.